This entry lists 18 T cell receptor beta chains sequenced from one sample in a study of OX40 agonist ivuxolimab in advanced cancers. Produced via immunoSEQ multiplex PCR; TCRdb's table is partial and in-frame only. The sample contains roughly 71,000 clones, roughly 88% of which appear only once. Sequences were derived from CD4+ or CD8+ T cells sorted from blood, sampled in a trial of the OX40 agonist ivuxolimab. Receptor source: an adult with an advanced solid tumor such as melanoma, head and neck, liver or kidney cancer.

There are a few counts of this clone. V is TRBV7-2 and J is TRBJ2-1; 12 nucleotides line up with TRBD1. The germline V gene has CDR1 SGHTA and CDR2 FQGNSA. V was clipped by 3 bases and J by 7 bases; unmatched bases: 10. This CDR3 contains 17 residues. The CDR3 bases are TGTGCCAGCAGCTTCGCCTCCGGGACAGGGGGCAGAAATGAGCAGTTCTTC. Amino acid sequence: CASSFASGTGGRNEQFF. Variable domain in full (rest from reference TRBV7-2 and TRBJ2-1): GAGVSQSPSNKVTEKGKDVELRCDPISGHTALYWYRQSLGQGLEFLIYFQGNSAPDKSGLPSDRFSAERTGGSVSTLTIQRTQQEDSAVYLCASSFASGTGGRNEQFFGPGTRLTVL.

Comments on this clone: Compared with germline, one end of the junction differs, possibly owing to a read error. This chain links TRBV7-2 with TRBJ2-7; 8 bases agree with TRBD2. Germline assignment: CDR1 SGHTA and CDR2 FQGNSA. There are 13 residues in the CDR3. The CDR3 region is CASSLGASGPILF. The DNA of the CDR3 is TGTGCCAGCAGCTTAGGGGCTAGCGGGCCCATCCTCTTC. The full variable domain, rest sourced from reference TRBV7-2 and TRBJ2-7, is GAGVSQSPSNKVTEKGKDVELRCDPISGHTALYWYRQSLGQGLEFLIYFQGNSAPDKSGLPSDRFSAERTGGSVSTLTIQRTQQEDSAVYLCASSLGASGPILFGPGTRLTVT.

Worth noting for this clone: In the same sample, other DNA sequences code for this CDR3. The CDR3 nucleotides are TGTGCCAGCAGTCCCCCCAGTGGCCTCACAGATACGCAGTATTTT. This encodes CASSPPSGLTDTQYF. V and J are TRBV28 and TRBJ2-3; D is undetermined. The CDR3 length is 15 residues. Trimming took 5 bases from V and 2 from J, leaving 14 bases between them. CDR1 is MDHEN and CDR2 is SYDVKM in the germline V gene.

The rearrangement links TRBV19 to TRBJ2-1; D ambiguous. Per germline, CDR1 LNHDA and CDR2 SQIVND (reference sequence). Trimming shortened V by 3 bases and J by 8 bases, and 8 bases separated the two germline ends. CDR3 length: 12 amino acids. The DNA for the CDR3 is TGTGCCAGTAGTATGAGAAGTTATGAGCAGTTCTTC. It yields the protein CASSMRSYEQFF.

J is TRBJ1-2 and V is TRBV5-5; perhaps TRBD1 as D (6 bases). The V gene's germline CDR1 is SGHKS and CDR2 YYEKEE (reference sequence). The CDR3 is 17 amino acids. The ends were cut back, 0 bases at V and 3 bases at J, with 18 bases in the middle. CDR3 amino acids: CASSLDWGQASHYGYTF. The CDR3 DNA reads as TGTGCCAGCAGCTTGGATTGGGGACAAGCATCCCACTATGGCTACACCTTC.

The chain combines TRBV6-1 with TRBJ2-1; D is unclear. The CDR3 consists of 13 residues. CDR1 and CDR2 from the germline V gene are MNHNS and SASEGT. V was cut by 1 base and J by 6 bases, with 7 bases left in between. The CDR3 coding sequence is TGTGCCAGCAGTGAAGATTGGCTCAATGAGCAGTTCTTC. Translation: CASSEDWLNEQFF.

This sequence joins TRBV2 and TRBJ2-3; 8 bases fit TRBD1. Per germline, CDR1 SNHLY and CDR2 FYNNEI. The J segment lost 6 bases and the V segment lost 7 bases, leaving 9 bases of the junction unmatched. The CDR3 has 14 amino acids. The DNA for the CDR3 is TGTGCCAGCATGCCGGACAGGGAAGGGGATACGCAGTATTTT. It specifies CASMPDREGDTQYF. The entire variable domain, with the rest obtained from reference TRBV2 and TRBJ2-3, is as follows: EPEVTQTPSHQVTQMGQEVILRCVPISNHLYFYWYRQILGQKVEFLVSFYNNEISEKSEIFDDQFSVERPDGSNFTLKIRSTKLEDSAMYFCASMPDREGDTQYFGPGTRLTVL.

The genes are TRBV5-1 and TRBJ2-5; 11 bases line up with TRBD2. Germline assignment: CDR1 SGHRS and CDR2 YFSETQ. Trimming took 6 bases from V and 1 from J; bases not matched to a gene: 5. The CDR3 runs to 15 residues. The CDR3 loop is CASTWTSGPQETQYF. In DNA form, the CDR3 reads TGCGCCAGCACGTGGACTAGCGGGCCCCAAGAGACCCAGTACTTC.

The chain couples TRBV11-2 to TRBJ1-5; D gene unclear. This CDR3 spans 13 amino acids. Germline V gene sequence: CDR1 SGHAT, CDR2 FQNNGV. The V end was cut by 0 bases, the J end by 6 bases, with 6 bases between. The CDR3 sequence is CASSLDPGQPQHF. The CDR3 region has the DNA TGTGCCAGCAGCTTAGATCCTGGTCAGCCCCAGCATTTT.

This chain uses TRBV5-1 with TRBJ1-1, with 8 positions matching TRBD1. From germline, CDR1 is SGHRS and CDR2 YFSETQ. Unmatched junction bases numbered 8, after V lost 5 bases and J lost 2 bases. CDR3 length: 15 residues. The CDR3 reads CASSETGGINTEAFF. The CDR3 DNA is TGCGCCAGCAGTGAAACAGGGGGAATTAACACTGAAGCTTTCTTT. Full variable domain (outside the CDR3, taken from reference TRBV5-1 and TRBJ1-1): KAGVTQTPRYLIKTRGQQVTLSCSPISGHRSVSWYQQTPGQGLQFLFEYFSETQRNKGNFPGRFSGRQFSNSRSEMNVSTLELGDSALYLCASSETGGINTEAFFGQGTRLTVV.

J is TRBJ1-6 and V is TRBV19; TRBD1 agrees at 7 bases. Germline V gene sequence: CDR1 LNHDA, CDR2 SQIVND (reference sequence). V gave up 6 bases and J gave up 8 bases; unmatched junction bases: 10. This CDR3 spans 15 amino acids. CDR3 residues: CASRTPGGEDSPLHF. CDR3 in DNA: TGTGCCAGTAGGACGCCAGGGGGAGAGGATTCACCCCTCCACTTT.

V usage is TRBV6-6 and J usage is TRBJ2-7, with TRBD1 identical over 10 bases. This CDR3 comprises 16 residues. V shed 5 bases and J 7 bases; nucleotides not matched to a gene: 14. Germline V CDR1 and CDR2: MNHNY, SVGAGI (reference sequence). The CDR3 region is CASSPIPGQGTGEQYF. The CDR3 coding sequence is TGTGCCAGCAGTCCGATTCCGGGACAGGGGACGGGTGAGCAGTACTTC.

The chain is built from TRBV4-1 and TRBJ2-3; 7 positions match TRBD1. V dropped 4 bases and J dropped 0; count of bases not matched to a gene: 4. The CDR3 has 15 residues. The germline CDR1 and CDR2 sequences are MGHRA and YSYEKL. CDR3 nucleotide sequence: TGCGCCAGCAGCCTACCGGGACAGAGCACAGATACGCAGTATTTT. Protein: CASSLPGQSTDTQYF.

The CDR3 protein is CASSEIGSGGQFF. CDR3 DNA: TGTGCCAGCAGTGAAATCGGGAGCGGTGGGCAGTTCTTC. The J gene is TRBJ2-1, the V gene TRBV6-1; D may be TRBD2 (6 bases). The germline CDR1 and CDR2 sequences are MNHNS and SASEGT. CDR3 length: 13 amino acids. The ends were cut back, 2 bases at V and 12 bases at J, with 14 bases in the middle.

The chain joins TRBV2 to TRBJ2-7; D perhaps matches TRBD2 (6 bases). Germline CDR1 and CDR2: SNHLY and FYNNEI. Trimming stripped 7 bases from V and 5 bases from J, with 12 bases between. The CDR3 is 12 residues long. CDR3 sequence reads: CASTGEANEQYF. As DNA, the CDR3 is TGTGCCAGCACTGGGGAGGCCAACGAGCAGTACTTC.

This clone has only one observation. This chain links TRBV6-6 with TRBJ2-1, with D possibly being TRBD2 (6 bases). Trimming took off 8 bases at V and 7 bases at J, with 18 bases between the two ends. From germline, CDR1 is MNHNY and CDR2 SVGAGI (reference sequence). CDR3 length: 14 amino acids. CDR3 region: CASGSSAGTNEQFF. In DNA form, the CDR3 reads TGTGCCAGCGGGTCGTCGGCCGGGACTAATGAGCAGTTCTTC.

This clone appeared once. The chain links TRBV9 to TRBJ2-1, with 7 bases fitting TRBD2. Germline values: CDR1 SGDLS, CDR2 YYNGEE. V dropped 0 bases and J dropped 6; count of bases not matched to a gene: 12. The CDR3 has 17 residues. CDR3 sequence: CASSVDELGGSSNEQFF. Written as DNA, the CDR3 is TGTGCCAGCAGCGTAGATGAACTCGGCGGGAGTAGCAATGAGCAGTTCTTC.

J is TRBJ1-2 and V is TRBV5-6, with 7 bases that match TRBD1. Trimming cost V 2 bases and J 5 bases; bases outside gene matches: 6. Per germline, CDR1 SGHDT and CDR2 YYEEEE. The CDR3 has 14 amino acids. This CDR3 is CASSFRDRHYGYTF. In DNA form, the CDR3 reads TGTGCCAGCAGCTTCCGGGACAGACATTATGGCTACACCTTC.